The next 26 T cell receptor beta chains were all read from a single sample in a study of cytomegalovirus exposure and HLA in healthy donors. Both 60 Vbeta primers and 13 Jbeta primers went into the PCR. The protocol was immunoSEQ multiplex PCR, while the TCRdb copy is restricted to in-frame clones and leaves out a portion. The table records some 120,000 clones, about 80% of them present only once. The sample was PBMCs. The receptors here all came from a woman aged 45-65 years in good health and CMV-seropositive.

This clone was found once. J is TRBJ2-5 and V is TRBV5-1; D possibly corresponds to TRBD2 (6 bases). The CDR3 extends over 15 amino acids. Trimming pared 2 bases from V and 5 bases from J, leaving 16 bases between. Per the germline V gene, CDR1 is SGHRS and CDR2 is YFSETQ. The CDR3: CASSFWSGVGETQYF. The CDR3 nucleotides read TGCGCCAGCAGCTTTTGGTCGGGGGTAGGGGAGACCCAGTACTTC.

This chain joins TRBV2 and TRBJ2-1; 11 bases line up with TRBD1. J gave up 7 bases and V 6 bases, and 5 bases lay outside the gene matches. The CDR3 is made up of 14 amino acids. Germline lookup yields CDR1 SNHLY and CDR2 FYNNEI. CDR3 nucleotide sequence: TGTGCCAGCAGCGGGACAGGGGGTTTAAATGAGCAGTTCTTC. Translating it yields CASSGTGGLNEQFF.

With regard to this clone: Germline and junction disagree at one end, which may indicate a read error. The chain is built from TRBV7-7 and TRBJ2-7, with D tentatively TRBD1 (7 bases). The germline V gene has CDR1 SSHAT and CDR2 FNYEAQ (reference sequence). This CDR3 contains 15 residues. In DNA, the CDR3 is TGTGCTAGCAGCTTATCGGCAGGGGGAGGATACGAGCAGTACTTC. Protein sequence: CASSLSAGGGYEQYF.

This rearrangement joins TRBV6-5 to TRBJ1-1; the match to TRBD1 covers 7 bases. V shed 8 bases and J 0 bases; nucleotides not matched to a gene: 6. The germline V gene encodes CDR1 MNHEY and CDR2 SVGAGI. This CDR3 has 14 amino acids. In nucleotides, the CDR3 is TGTGCCAGCCGGGACAGACTGATGAACACTGAAGCTTTCTTT. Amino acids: CASRDRLMNTEAFF.

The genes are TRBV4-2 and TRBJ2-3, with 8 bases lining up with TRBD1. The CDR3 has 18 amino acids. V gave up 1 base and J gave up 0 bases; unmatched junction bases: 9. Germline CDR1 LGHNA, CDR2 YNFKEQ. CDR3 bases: TGTGCCAGCAGCCAAGTAGCGCAGGGGGCCTTAAGCACAGATACGCAGTATTTT. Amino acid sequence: CASSQVAQGALSTDTQYF.

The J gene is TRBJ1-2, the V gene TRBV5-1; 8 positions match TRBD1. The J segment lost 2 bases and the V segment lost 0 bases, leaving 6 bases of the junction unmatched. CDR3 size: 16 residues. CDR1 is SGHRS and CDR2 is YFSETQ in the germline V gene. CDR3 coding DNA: TGCGCCAGCAGCTTGGAAGGACAGGGAGAAAACTATGGCTACACCTTC. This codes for CASSLEGQGENYGYTF.

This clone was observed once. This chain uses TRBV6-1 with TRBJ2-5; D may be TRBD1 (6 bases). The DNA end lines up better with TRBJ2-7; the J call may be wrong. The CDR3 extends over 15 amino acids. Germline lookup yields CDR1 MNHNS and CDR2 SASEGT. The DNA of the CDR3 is TGTGCCAGCAGTGAAGCAGGGACAAGCATCTACGAGCAGTACTTC. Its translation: CASSEAGTSIYEQYF.

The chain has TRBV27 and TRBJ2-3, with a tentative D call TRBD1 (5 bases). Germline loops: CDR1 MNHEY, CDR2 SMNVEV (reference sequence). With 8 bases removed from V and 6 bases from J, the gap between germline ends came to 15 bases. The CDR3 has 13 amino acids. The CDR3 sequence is CASQGSDGDTQYF. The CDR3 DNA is TGTGCCAGCCAGGGATCCGACGGGGATACGCAGTATTTT.

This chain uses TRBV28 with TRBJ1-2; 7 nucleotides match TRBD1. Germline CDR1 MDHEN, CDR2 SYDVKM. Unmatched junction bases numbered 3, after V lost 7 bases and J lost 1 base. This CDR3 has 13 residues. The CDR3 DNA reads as TGTGCCAGCACCACAGGGGTTAACTATGGCTACACCTTC. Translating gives CASTTGVNYGYTF.

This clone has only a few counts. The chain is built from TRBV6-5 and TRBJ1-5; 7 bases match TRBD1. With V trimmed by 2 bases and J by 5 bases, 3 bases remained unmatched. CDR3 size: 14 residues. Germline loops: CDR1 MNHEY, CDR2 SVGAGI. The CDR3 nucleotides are TGTGCCAGCAGTTACGACAGGGAGGATCAGCCCCAGCATTTT. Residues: CASSYDREDQPQHF.

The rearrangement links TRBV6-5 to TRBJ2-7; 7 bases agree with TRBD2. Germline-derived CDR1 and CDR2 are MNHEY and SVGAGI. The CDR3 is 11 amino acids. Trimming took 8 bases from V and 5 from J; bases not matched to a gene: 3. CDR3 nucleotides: TGTGCCAGCGGCGGGGGTCACGAGCAGTACTTC. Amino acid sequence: CASGGGHEQYF.

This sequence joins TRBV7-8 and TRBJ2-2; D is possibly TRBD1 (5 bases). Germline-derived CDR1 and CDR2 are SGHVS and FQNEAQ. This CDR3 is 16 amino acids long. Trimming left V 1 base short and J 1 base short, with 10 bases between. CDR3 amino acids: CASSLVGQGNTGELFF. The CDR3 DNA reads TGTGCCAGCAGCTTAGTGGGCCAGGGGAACACCGGGGAGCTGTTTTTT. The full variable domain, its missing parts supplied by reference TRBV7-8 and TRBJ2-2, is GAGVSQSPRYKVAKRGQDVALRCDPISGHVSLFWYQQALGQGPEFLTYFQNEAQLDKSGLPSDRFFAERPEGSVSTLKIQRTQQEDSAVYLCASSLVGQGNTGELFFGEGSRLTVL.

The CDR3 reads CASSLRRGDEQFF. For the CDR3, the DNA is TGCGCCAGCAGCCTGCGCAGAGGAGATGAGCAGTTCTTC. The chain employs TRBV4-3 and TRBJ2-1; D not resolved. Per germline, CDR1 LGHNA and CDR2 YSLEER. Trimming shortened V by 4 bases and J by 8 bases, and 12 bases separated the two germline ends. There are 13 residues in the CDR3.

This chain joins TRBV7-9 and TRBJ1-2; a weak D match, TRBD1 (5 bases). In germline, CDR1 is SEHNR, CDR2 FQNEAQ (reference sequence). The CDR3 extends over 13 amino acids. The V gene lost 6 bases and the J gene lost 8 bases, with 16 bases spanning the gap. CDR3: CASSKTGGAGYTF. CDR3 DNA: TGTGCCAGCAGTAAAACCGGGGGAGCGGGCTACACCTTC. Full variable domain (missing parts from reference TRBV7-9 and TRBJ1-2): DTGVSQNPRHKITKRGQNVTFRCDPISEHNRLYWYRQTLGQGPEFLTYFQNEAQLEKSRLLSDRFSAERPKGSFSTLEIQRTEQGDSAMYLCASSKTGGAGYTFGSGTRLTVV.

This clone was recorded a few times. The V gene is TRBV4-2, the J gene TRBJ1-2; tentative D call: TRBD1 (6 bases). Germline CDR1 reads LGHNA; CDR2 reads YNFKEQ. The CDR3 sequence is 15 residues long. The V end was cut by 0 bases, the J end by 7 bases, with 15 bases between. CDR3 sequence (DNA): TGTGCCAGCAGCCAAGACGCAGGGGAACTCGGTGGCTACACCTTC. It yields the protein CASSQDAGELGGYTF.

The CDR3 protein is CASSAGTSSVELFF. The CDR3 DNA is TGTGCCAGCAGCGCCGGGACCTCTAGCGTGGAGCTGTTTTTT. The rearrangement links TRBV9 to TRBJ2-2; D perhaps matches TRBD2 (6 bases). V dropped 3 bases and J dropped 10 bases, with 16 bases sitting between them. CDR1 SGDLS and CDR2 YYNGEE come from the germline V gene. The CDR3 length is 14 residues.

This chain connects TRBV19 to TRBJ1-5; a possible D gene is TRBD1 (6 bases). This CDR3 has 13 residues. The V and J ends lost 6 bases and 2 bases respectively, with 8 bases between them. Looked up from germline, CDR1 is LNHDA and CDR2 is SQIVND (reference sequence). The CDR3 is CASSRQGNQPQHF. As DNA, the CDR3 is TGTGCCAGTAGCAGACAGGGCAATCAGCCCCAGCATTTT.

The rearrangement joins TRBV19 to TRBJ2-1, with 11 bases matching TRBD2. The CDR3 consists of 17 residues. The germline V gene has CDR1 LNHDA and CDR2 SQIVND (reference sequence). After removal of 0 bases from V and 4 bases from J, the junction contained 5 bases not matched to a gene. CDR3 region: CASSIDFSSGRYNEQFF. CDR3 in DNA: TGTGCCAGTAGTATAGATTTTTCTAGCGGGAGGTACAATGAGCAGTTCTTC.

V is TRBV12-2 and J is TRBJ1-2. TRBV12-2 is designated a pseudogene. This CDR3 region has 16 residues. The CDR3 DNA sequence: TGTGCAAGTCGCTTAGCGTGCGGCGGGAGTGGGTATGGCTACACCTTC. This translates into CASRLACGGSGYGYTF.

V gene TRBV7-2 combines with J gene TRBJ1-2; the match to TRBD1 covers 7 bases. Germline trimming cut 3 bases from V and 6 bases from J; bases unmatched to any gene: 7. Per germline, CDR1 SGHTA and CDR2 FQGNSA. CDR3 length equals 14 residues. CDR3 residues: CASSFRQGRDGYTF. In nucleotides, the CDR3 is TGTGCCAGCAGCTTCAGACAGGGTCGGGATGGCTACACCTTC.

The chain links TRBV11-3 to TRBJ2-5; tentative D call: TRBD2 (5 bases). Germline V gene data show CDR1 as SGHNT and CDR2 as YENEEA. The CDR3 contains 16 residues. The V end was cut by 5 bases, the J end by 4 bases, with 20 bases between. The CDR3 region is CASSKGLAGEIETQYF. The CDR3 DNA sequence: TGTGCCAGCAGCAAAGGCCTGGCGGGTGAGATAGAGACCCAGTACTTC.

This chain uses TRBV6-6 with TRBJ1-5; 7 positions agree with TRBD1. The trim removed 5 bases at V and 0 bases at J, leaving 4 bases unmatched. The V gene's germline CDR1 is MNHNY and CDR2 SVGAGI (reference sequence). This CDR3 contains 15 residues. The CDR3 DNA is TGTGCCAGCAGTATCAGGGGGGATAGCAATCAGCCCCAGCATTTT. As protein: CASSIRGDSNQPQHF.

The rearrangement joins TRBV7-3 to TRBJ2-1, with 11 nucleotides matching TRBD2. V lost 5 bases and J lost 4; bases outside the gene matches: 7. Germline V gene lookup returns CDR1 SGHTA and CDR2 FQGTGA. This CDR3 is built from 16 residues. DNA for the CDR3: TGTGCCAGCAGCCCTCGCGGGACTAGCGGATACAATGAGCAGTTCTTC. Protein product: CASSPRGTSGYNEQFF.

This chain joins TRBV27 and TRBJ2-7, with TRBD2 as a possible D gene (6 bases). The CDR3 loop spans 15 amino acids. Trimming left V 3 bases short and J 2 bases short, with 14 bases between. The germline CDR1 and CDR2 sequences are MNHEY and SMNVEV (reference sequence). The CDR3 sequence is CASSFPGTWTYEQYF. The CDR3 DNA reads TGTGCCAGCAGTTTCCCCGGGACTTGGACCTACGAGCAGTACTTC.

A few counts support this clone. DNA for the CDR3: TGTGCCAGCAGTTCGCGACGGAGTGAACTCTATGGCTACACCTTC. Translating it yields CASSSRRSELYGYTF. V usage is TRBV27 and J usage is TRBJ1-2; D unclear. The CDR3 loop spans 15 amino acids. CDR1 is MNHEY and CDR2 is SMNVEV in the germline V gene (reference sequence). The V gene lost 4 bases and the J gene lost 4 bases, with 16 bases spanning the gap.

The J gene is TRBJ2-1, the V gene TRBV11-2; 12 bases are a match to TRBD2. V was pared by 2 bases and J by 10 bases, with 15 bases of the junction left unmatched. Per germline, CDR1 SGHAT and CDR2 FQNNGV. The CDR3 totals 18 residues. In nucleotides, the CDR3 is TGTGCCAGCAGCTTAACTTTAGGACTAGCGGGGATTGTTGGAGAGCAGTTCTTC. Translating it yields CASSLTLGLAGIVGEQFF.